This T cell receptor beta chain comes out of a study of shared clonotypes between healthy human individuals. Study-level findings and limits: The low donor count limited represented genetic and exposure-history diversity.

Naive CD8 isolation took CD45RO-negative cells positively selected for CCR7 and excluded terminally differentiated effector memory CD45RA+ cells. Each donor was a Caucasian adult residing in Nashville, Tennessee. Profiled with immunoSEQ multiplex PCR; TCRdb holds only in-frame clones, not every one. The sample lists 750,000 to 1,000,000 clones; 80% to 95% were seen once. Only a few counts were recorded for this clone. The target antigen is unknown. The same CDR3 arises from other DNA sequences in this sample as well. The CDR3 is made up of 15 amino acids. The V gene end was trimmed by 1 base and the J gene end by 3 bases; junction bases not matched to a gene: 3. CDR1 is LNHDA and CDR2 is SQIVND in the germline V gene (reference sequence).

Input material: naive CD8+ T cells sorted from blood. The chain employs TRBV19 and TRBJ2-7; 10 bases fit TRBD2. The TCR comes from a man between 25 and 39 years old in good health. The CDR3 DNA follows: TGTGCCAGTAGTATAGGGCTAGCGGGAGTCTACGAGCAGTACTTC. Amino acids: CASSIGLAGVYEQYF.